This TCR beta chain stems from a study of blood T cells in healthy people across ages. The CDR3 length is 15 residues. Trimming took 3 bases from V and 4 from J; bases not matched to a gene: 8. The V gene's germline CDR1 is MGHRA and CDR2 YSYEKL. This clonotype was observed a handful of times. Its antigen is currently unknown. Peripheral blood was drawn, 7.5 to 10 milliliters per donor. Combining a sample-barcoded 5' primer with a J-beta primer mix, a second PCR ran for about 7 to 11 cycles. Via MiXCR, TCRdb re-called the 5' RACE reads, giving one row per CDR3 protein. The sample yields 1.8 million or so distinct CDR3 sequences, roughly two fifths seen once. Notes on the study in general: Naive T cell percentage and TCR beta diversity correlated strongly. The donors' CMV status was not determined, possibly confounding changes in expanded clonotypes.

The chain has TRBV4-1 and TRBJ1-2; 7 bases are shared with TRBD1. The sequenced sample was blood. The receptor was derived from a human donor in good health. The CDR3 bases are TGCGCCAGCAGCCAGGATGGGACAGACTTCTATGGCTACACCTTC. This gives the protein CASSQDGTDFYGYTF.